The 19 T cell receptor beta chains below all came from one sample that was sequenced in a study of low-dose radiotherapy and immunotherapy resistance in tumors. The time point was: before trial treatment. TRAV and TRBV primers primed cDNA for both TCRalpha and TCRbeta. The authors ran about 18 PCR cycles to amplify TCRs with a constant-region primer and V-primer adapter. TCRdb reprocessed the reads with MiXCR, giving one entry per CDR3 protein. The repertoire holds 70,000 to 95,000 distinct CDR3 sequences, with roughly a sixth as singletons. The sample consisted of PBMCs, taken before treatment. The receptors derive from a male donor with prostate cancer.

The V gene is TRBV10-2, the J gene TRBJ2-3, with 10 positions matching TRBD1. The CDR3 contains 18 residues. Germline V gene data show CDR1 as WSHSY and CDR2 as SAAADI. V shed 6 bases and J 4 bases; nucleotides not matched to a gene: 16. The CDR3 protein is CASRKGTGAAEGPDTQYF. The CDR3 DNA is TGCGCCAGCAGAAAAGGGACAGGGGCAGCGGAGGGCCCAGATACGCAGTATTTT.

To note about this clonotype: It differs at one base from a far larger clone, so likely a read error. The chain carries TRBV5-6 and TRBJ2-5, with a weak D call TRBD1 (5 bases). The ends were cut back, 2 bases at V and 11 bases at J, with 16 bases in the middle. This CDR3 comprises 13 residues. In germline, CDR1 is SGHDT, CDR2 YYEEEE. Here the CDR3 reads CASSFAGRNEQYF. The CDR3, as DNA: TGTGCCAGCAGCTTCGCAGGGCGCAATGAGCAGTACTTC.

This clonotype was counted at least ten times. V gene TRBV19 combines with J gene TRBJ2-1; possibly TRBD2 for D (6 bases). Looked up from germline, CDR1 is LNHDA and CDR2 is SQIVND (reference sequence). The CDR3 totals 13 residues. V lost 3 bases and J 9 bases, leaving 12 bases between the germline ends. The CDR3 nucleotides are TGTGCCAGTAGTATTGGAGGGGACGGTGAGCAGTTCTTC. Translation: CASSIGGDGEQFF.

This clonotype was seen at least ten times. The genes are TRBV7-9 and TRBJ2-1; unclear D gene. The CDR3 loop spans 12 amino acids. V was cut by 6 bases and J by 8 bases, with 11 bases left in between. Germline CDR1 SEHNR, CDR2 FQNEAQ (reference sequence). CDR3 sequence (DNA): TGTGCCAGCAGAGGCACCGAGGATGAGCAGTTCTTC. Translation gives CASRGTEDEQFF.

This clonotype was found many times. The chain is built from TRBV11-3 and TRBJ2-3; 7 bases match TRBD2. J gave up 3 bases and V 0 bases, and 12 bases lay outside the gene matches. CDR1 is SGHNT and CDR2 is YENEEA in the germline V gene. The CDR3 consists of 18 residues. The CDR3 reads CASSLDGGAGKVTDTQYF. Written as DNA, the CDR3 is TGTGCCAGCAGCTTAGATGGAGGAGCGGGGAAGGTGACAGATACGCAGTATTTT.

This sequence joins TRBV2 and TRBJ2-1, with TRBD2 matching 8 bases. The V gene's germline CDR1 is SNHLY and CDR2 FYNNEI. The CDR3 runs 15 residues. V lost 3 bases and J lost 7; bases outside the gene matches: 8. The CDR3 region is CASSDRRGGGNEQFF. The DNA of the CDR3 is TGTGCCAGCAGTGATCGTCGGGGGGGCGGAAATGAGCAGTTCTTC.

This clonotype has ten or more counts. This rearrangement joins TRBV10-2 to TRBJ2-3; 12 positions match TRBD2. With V trimmed by 6 bases and J by 4 bases, 8 bases remained unmatched. The CDR3 loop spans 16 amino acids. The germline CDR1 and CDR2 sequences are WSHSY and SAAADI. The CDR3 nucleotides read TGCGCCAGCAGGGCTACTAGCGGGGGGCCCGCAGATACGCAGTATTTT. Its translation: CASRATSGGPADTQYF.

This clonotype was recorded at least ten times. The rearrangement joins TRBV27 to TRBJ2-7, with D unresolved. There are 13 residues in the CDR3. Trimming took 7 bases from V and 0 from J, leaving 10 bases between them. Per germline, CDR1 MNHEY and CDR2 SMNVEV (reference sequence). CDR3 nucleotide sequence: TGTGCCAGCATGGTACTCGGCTCCTACGAGCAGTACTTC. It codes for CASMVLGSYEQYF.

At least ten counts were recorded for this clonotype. The chain links TRBV5-1 to TRBJ2-2, with TRBD2 matching 12 bases. Trimming took 3 bases from V and 4 from J; bases not matched to a gene: 1. The CDR3 consists of 15 residues. Germline lookup yields CDR1 SGHRS and CDR2 YFSETQ. CDR3 amino acids: CASSSTSGGTGELFF. The CDR3 nucleotides are TGCGCCAGCAGCTCGACTAGCGGGGGCACCGGGGAGCTGTTTTTT.

This clonotype was detected many times. The V call is TRBV7-2, the J call TRBJ2-2, with 8 bases lining up with TRBD1. The CDR3 has 16 amino acids. The germline CDR1 and CDR2 sequences are SGHTA and FQGNSA. The junction had 10 bases not matched to a gene; V was cut back by 3 bases and J by 7 bases. CDR3 amino acids: CASSFRRQGRFGELFF. The CDR3 region has the DNA TGTGCCAGCAGCTTTCGTCGACAGGGGCGATTCGGGGAGCTGTTTTTT.

This clonotype was seen ten or more times. This chain joins TRBV11-1 and TRBJ2-5; TRBD1 might be the D (6 bases). The CDR3 length is 13 residues. Germline CDR1 reads SGHAT; CDR2 reads FQDESV (reference sequence). Trimming stripped 3 bases from V and 4 bases from J, with 9 bases between. The CDR3 reads CASSLVRGETQYF. The DNA for the CDR3 is TGTGCCAGCAGCTTGGTCAGGGGAGAGACCCAGTACTTC.

This clonotype was seen only a few times. A far larger clone is a single base away, which makes a read error likely. V usage is TRBV7-2 and J usage is TRBJ2-5; D could derive from TRBD1 or TRBD2 (6 bases each). V was clipped by 5 bases and J by 11 bases, with 24 bases between them. This CDR3 comprises 15 residues. Germline V lookup: CDR1 SGHTA, CDR2 FQGNSA. The CDR3, as DNA: TGTGCCAGCAGCCTAGACGGGGGCCGTTACAATGAGCAGTACTTC. It yields the protein CASSLDGGRYNEQYF.

The V call is TRBV7-6, the J call TRBJ2-2; D is unresolved. The CDR3 is 16 amino acids. The germline V gene encodes CDR1 SGHVS and CDR2 FNYEAQ. Trimming pared 2 bases from V and 4 bases from J, leaving 14 bases between. The CDR3 reads CASSLPPVPSTGELFF. The CDR3 DNA is TGTGCCAGCAGCTTACCCCCCGTCCCTTCCACCGGGGAGCTGTTTTTT. Complete variable domain (other parts from reference TRBV7-6 and TRBJ2-2): GAGVSQSPRYKVTKRGQDVALRCDPISGHVSLYWYRQALGQGPEFLTYFNYEAQQDKSGLPNDRFSAERPEGSISTLTIQRTEQRDSAMYRCASSLPPVPSTGELFFGEGSRLTVL.

This clonotype was observed many times. This chain links TRBV30 with TRBJ1-2; no definite D call. This CDR3 spans 11 amino acids. Germline assignment: CDR1 GTSNPN and CDR2 SVGIG (reference sequence). The V end lost 1 base, the J end lost 8 bases, and 8 bases lay between the germline ends. DNA for the CDR3: TGTGCCTGGAGTGCTGTGGGAGGCTACACCTTC. Protein: CAWSAVGGYTF.

This clonotype was observed many times. The chain links TRBV18 to TRBJ1-1; no clear D. From germline, CDR1 is KGHSH and CDR2 LQKENI. The V and J ends lost 10 bases and 5 bases respectively, with 20 bases between them. The CDR3 spans 14 residues. The CDR3 is CATVGGLRSTEAFF. In DNA, the CDR3 is TGTGCCACCGTGGGAGGGTTAAGGTCGACTGAAGCTTTCTTT.

This clonotype has a count of ten or more. The chain uses TRBV2 and TRBJ2-3; TRBD2 aligns across 9 bases. With V trimmed by 5 bases and J by 4 bases, 10 bases remained unmatched. CDR3 length: 16 residues. The germline V gene has CDR1 SNHLY and CDR2 FYNNEI. The CDR3 spells CASSIYLAGRADTQYF. CDR3 bases: TGTGCCAGCAGTATCTACCTAGCGGGGCGGGCAGATACGCAGTATTTT.

This clonotype has at least ten counts. This chain joins TRBV3-1 and TRBJ1-3; the D is unclear. V was cut by 2 bases and J by 2 bases, with 7 bases left in between. Germline V gene data show CDR1 as LGHDT and CDR2 as YNNKEL (reference sequence). The CDR3 loop spans 14 amino acids. The CDR3 DNA reads as TGTGCCAGCAGCCAAAATCGGGCTGGAAACACCATATATTTT. Protein product: CASSQNRAGNTIYF.

This clonotype showed up many times. This chain links TRBV7-2 with TRBJ2-5, with 7 bases that match TRBD2. This CDR3 is 13 amino acids long. With V trimmed by 5 bases and J by 5 bases, 5 bases remained unmatched. The germline gives CDR1 SGHTA, CDR2 FQGNSA. The CDR3 DNA is TGTGCCAGCAGCCGGCTCGGGGGGGAGACCCAGTACTTC. Translation gives CASSRLGGETQYF.

This clonotype was detected only a few times. A much more abundant neighbour one base away suggests this may be a read error. The chain employs TRBV6-5 and TRBJ2-4; the match to TRBD1 covers 9 bases. CDR1 is MNHEY and CDR2 is SVGAGI in the germline V gene. The CDR3 is 15 residues long. V was pared by 6 bases and J by 11 bases, with 14 bases of the junction left unmatched. The CDR3, as DNA: TGTGCCAGCAGAGGTCCCGGGACAGGGATCGGCTTTCAGTACTTC. Residues: CASRGPGTGIGFQYF.